These T cell receptor beta chains were read from a single sample in a study of breast tumors, draining lymph nodes, adjacent tissues. TCRdb independently ran MiXCR on the multiplex PCR reads; one entry per CDR3 protein. Counted here are approximately 150,000 distinct CDR3 sequences, less than 35% occurring once; the ten biggest clones make up less than 2.5%. Sequencing was performed on axillary lymph node tissue. Receptor source: a female donor with breast cancer. Some clones in this sample may be carry-over from other donors' samples. Each CDR3 is given without its conserved first and last residue. Fields, in order: V gene, D gene, clone size, J gene, CDR3 protein. The D gene is left open where the match is weak. Clone size is stated in some rows and not others, as once, few, many or a class when expanded.

>TRBV18|.|.|TRBJ2-5
ASSDRALQETQY
>TRBV7-9|.|many|TRBJ1-2
ASSFVLGGQDGYT
>TRBV2|.|.|TRBJ1-2
ASWGDMSNAANYGYT
>TRBV18|.|many|TRBJ2-5
ASKREETQY
>TRBV28|TRBD1|many|TRBJ1-5
ASRLDGDRNNQPQH
>TRBV7-3|.|.|TRBJ1-2
ASSPFGGIYYGYT
>TRBV9|.|many|TRBJ2-5
ASSVGGVRVRETQY
>TRBV11-2|TRBD1|many|TRBJ1-3
ASSLNDRGGNTIY
>TRBV5-8|.|.|TRBJ1-1
ASRNIIGRSTEAF
>TRBV10-1|.|once|TRBJ1-3
ASRARGRASAGNTIY
>TRBV5-1|.|.|TRBJ1-6
ASSFRVGPTSPLH
>TRBV7-2|.|.|TRBJ1-2
ASSLATDYGCT
>TRBV7-2|.|.|TRBJ1-5
ASEGGNQPQH
>TRBV7-3|.|few|TRBJ1-1
ASSLMGGVNTEAF
>TRBV20-1|.|many|TRBJ2-6
SASEVGSGANVLT
>TRBV5-8|TRBD2|many|TRBJ2-1
ASSSQGAGGFNEQF
>TRBV6-1|.|many|TRBJ2-1
ASSETSARGDEQF
>TRBV9|.|few|TRBJ1-1
ASSISRDDSWGEAF
>TRBV20-1|.|many|TRBJ1-3
SARGGNTIY
>TRBV18|.|many|TRBJ1-4
ASSLHPGHPLKLF
>TRBV7-9|.|many|TRBJ1-5
ASSLEGRAQPQH
>TRBV28|.|many|TRBJ2-7
ASTLSGYGAYEQY
>TRBV3-1|.|.|TRBJ2-6
ASSQTLAPSGANVLT
>TRBV2|.|many|TRBJ1-3
ASSTQGNAGNTIY
>TRBV6-2/TRBV6-3|.|.|TRBJ1-2
ASSSDYYGDT
>TRBV2|TRBD1|.|TRBJ1-1
ASVRGLGTEAF
>TRBV28|.|many|TRBJ2-5
ASSLVQFQETQY
>TRBV28|.|few|TRBJ1-1
ASSTTTTTVHTEAF
>TRBV6-6|TRBD1|.|TRBJ1-5
ACQYGQGDNQPQH
>TRBV3-1|.|many|TRBJ2-6
ASSRRVSGANVLT
>TRBV3-1|TRBD1|many|TRBJ2-5
ASSRATGLSGETQY
>TRBV12-5|.|.|TRBJ1-2
ASGINPDRGNYGYT
>TRBV12-3/TRBV12-4|.|many|TRBJ1-5
ASSQRSVSNQPQH
>TRBV20-1|TRBD1|many|TRBJ2-5
SARDGGQYQETQY
>TRBV20-1|TRBD1|.|TRBJ2-5
SARPKGQGLGTQY
>TRBV7-9|TRBD2|many|TRBJ2-5
ASSPYPAGDEETQY
>TRBV29-1|TRBD2|once|TRBJ2-3
SAAGTSGGPTDTQY
>TRBV12-3/TRBV12-4|TRBD2|.|TRBJ2-3
ASSAASGGTTDTQY
>TRBV4-1|TRBD1|many|TRBJ1-4
ASRGQNLATNEKLF
>TRBV6-1|.|many|TRBJ1-5
ASTGTTLNQPQH
>TRBV3-1|.|many|TRBJ1-3
ASSQGTLSGNTIY
>TRBV2|.|many|TRBJ1-1
ASSDSTTGGEAF
>TRBV6-2/TRBV6-3|.|many|TRBJ2-5
ASNTRQVKETQY
>TRBV28|TRBD2|.|TRBJ2-4
ASSFRGGGLLKNIQY
>TRBV11-3|.|few|TRBJ1-1
ASSPGHPNTEAF
>TRBV10-1|.|.|TRBJ2-2
ASSVKTGTTGELF
>TRBV5-4|TRBD1|many|TRBJ1-2
ASSSLGTELYGYT
>TRBV19|.|many|TRBJ1-4
ASRARTNEKLF
>TRBV19|TRBD1|many|TRBJ2-1
ASSRPGGVNEQF
>TRBV6-2/TRBV6-3|TRBD2|many|TRBJ2-3
ASSYSKLAGGSTDTQY
>TRBV15|.|.|TRBJ1-1
ATSRDIAGQGTEAF
>TRBV2|.|many|TRBJ1-2
ASSSRAADVRYT
>TRBV7-9|.|many|TRBJ1-6
ASSRDSPISPLH